This T cell receptor beta chain was obtained from a study of blood T cell repertoires in COVID-19 (TCRdb year 2020). About the study as a whole: Collaborator samples came from the United States, Italy and Spain and covered acute and convalescent phases of COVID-19. The repertoires were made available in a free public database intended to serve as a resource for research on the immune response to SARS-CoV-2. Subjects who had been exposed to COVID-19, were actively infected with it, or had recovered from it provided the deeply sampled blood TCRbeta repertoires that made up the dataset. Samples were obtained from the ongoing ImmuneRACE study (first 160 participants) and from some 1,200 subjects provided by 6 global collaborators. The prospective study material was composed of cDNA or gDNA derived from T cells, B-cell-depleted T cells, or PBMCs. HLA class I and class II types, where available, came from metadata supplied by the sample provider rather than from assay-based typing. Sample metadata almost always included a de-identified subject ID, COVID-19 status, age in years and sex. Study-wide findings and limitations: The quantity of clinical and demographic metadata differed by source and by participant and was supplied without curation.

The germline V gene (reference sequence) specifies LGHDT as CDR1 and YNNKEL as CDR2. The CDR3 holds 15 amino acids from the cysteine to the phenylalanine. Here the CDR3 DNA is all that survives: 45 bases in frame from base 1. Relative to germline, V is missing 6 bases and J is missing 7 bases, with 9 bases of the junction outside any gene match. TCRbeta CDR3 regions were amplified from genomic DNA using the immunoSEQ Assay, a bias-controlled multiplex PCR. The paper's data handling went like this. The number of nucleated cells in each sample was estimated from the amplification of reference gene primers within the assay. To quantify the absolute abundance of each unique TCRbeta CDR3 rearrangement, sequence reads were collapsed and filtered. For each sample, productive Simpson clonality was calculated by taking the square root of Simpson's diversity index across productive rearrangements. Imported from immuneACCESS, the table was reduced by TCRdb to in-frame sequences with V and J called. These copies leave out some clones; in studies compared against another copy, an unresolved V gene accounts for under half, and the cause of the remainder is not known. V and J calls and clone size come straight from that table; D and trimming were deduced from the DNA. The sample table contains around 270,000 clones; only one count was recorded for roughly 91% of them. Approximately 4.3% of the sample is taken by the ten largest.

Notes on this clone: Its antigen is not yet known. Base quality data are lacking; no much larger clone is found one base away.

Whole blood was collected in K2EDTA tubes by collaborating institutions according to the institutions' own protocols. For TCRbeta analysis, collaborators shipped samples in one of three forms: frozen whole blood, isolated PBMCs, or DNA extracted from either of those sample types. Sequences were obtained from peripheral blood. The clonotype originates from a man aged 35 to 55 with acute or convalescent COVID-19. The sequence is built from TRBV3-1 (or the pseudogene TRBV3-2) and TRBJ1-5; 10 central bases correspond to TRBD1. At the DNA level, the sequence is TGTGCCAGCAGTCCCGGACAGGGGGAAGACCAGCCCCAGCATTTT. Its translation reads: CASSPGQGEDQPQHF.